One sample yielded the 14 T cell receptor beta chains listed below, sequenced in a study of vaccination effects on CD4 cells after COVID-19. Assay: immunoSEQ multiplex PCR; the TCRdb copy retains only in-frame clones and omits some. The sample carries about 74,000 clones, roughly four fifths recorded once. Having been cultured for about 10 days, the cells underwent CD4+ T cell isolation. No antigens are known for them. Here the sequenced sample was CD4+ T cells from PBMCs cultured without peptide, taken before COVID-19 vaccination. These TCRs come from a human donor who received a COVID-19 vaccine.

In this sample, this clone turned up a few times. V usage is TRBV5-8 and J usage is TRBJ1-5; TRBD1 agrees at 7 bases. Germline CDR1 and CDR2: SGHTS and YDEGEE. V lost 5 bases to trimming and J lost 5 bases; unmatched junction nucleotides: 7. CDR3 size: 14 residues. The CDR3 bases are TGTGCCAGCAGTACCGGACAGGACCATCAGCCCCAGCATTTT. Its translation is CASSTGQDHQPQHF.

This chain connects TRBV19 to TRBJ2-3; no clear D gene. Trimming cost V 4 bases and J 1 base, with 9 bases left between them. This CDR3 is built from 14 residues. Germline CDR1 and CDR2: LNHDA and SQIVND (reference sequence). Here the CDR3 DNA reads TGTGCCAGTAGTACAGTCTCTGGCACAGATACGCAGTATTTT. This translates into CASSTVSGTDTQYF.

This clone was picked up one time. V gene TRBV18 combines with J gene TRBJ2-1; 9 bases match TRBD2. Germline loops: CDR1 KGHSH, CDR2 LQKENI. The CDR3 is made up of 15 amino acids. With 2 bases clipped from V and 10 bases from J, the junction kept 9 bases outside the gene matches. The CDR3 is CASSPSGGGVREQFF. DNA for the CDR3: TGTGCCAGCTCACCATCTGGCGGGGGGGTACGGGAGCAGTTCTTC.

The CDR3: CASSPPGVPPYPQHF. CDR3 bases: TGTGCCAGCTCACCACCGGGGGTCCCCCCCTATCCCCAGCATTTT. The chain uses TRBV18 and TRBJ1-5; tentatively, D is TRBD1 (5 bases). The germline V and J ends were trimmed by 0 bases and 10 bases, with 16 bases remaining between them. Germline V CDR1 and CDR2: KGHSH, LQKENI. The CDR3 has 15 amino acids.

CDR3 in DNA: TGTGCCAGCAGCTTCGGACTAGCGGGGAACACCGGGGAGCTGTTTTTT. Protein sequence: CASSFGLAGNTGELFF. This rearrangement joins TRBV5-4 to TRBJ2-2; 11 nucleotides match TRBD2. J gave up 1 base and V 2 bases, and 1 base lay outside the gene matches. There are 16 residues in the CDR3. Germline CDR1 is SGHNT and CDR2 is YYREEE (reference sequence).

This clone was found once. The J gene is TRBJ1-2, the V gene TRBV2; no clear D gene. Trimming shortened V by 6 bases and J by 4 bases, and 15 bases separated the two germline ends. Germline CDR1 reads SNHLY; CDR2 reads FYNNEI. The CDR3 spans 14 residues. The CDR3 sequence: CASSGVRLSYGYTF. In DNA form, the CDR3 reads TGTGCCAGCAGCGGGGTTAGACTCAGCTATGGCTACACCTTC.

The rearrangement joins TRBV14 to TRBJ1-4, with a weak D call TRBD1 (5 bases). V lost 4 bases, J lost 2 bases, and 11 bases lay in between. The CDR3 covers 15 residues. In germline, CDR1 is SGHDN, CDR2 FVKESK. The CDR3 DNA follows: TGTGCCAGCAGCCGAGCAGGGACCACTAATGAAAAACTGTTTTTT. This codes for CASSRAGTTNEKLFF.

The chain recombines TRBV4-1 with TRBJ1-4, with 8 bases fitting TRBD1. With 1 base clipped from V and 9 bases from J, the junction kept 10 bases outside the gene matches. The CDR3 contains 16 residues. Germline V gene sequence: CDR1 MGHRA, CDR2 YSYEKL. In DNA form, the CDR3 reads TGCGCCAGCAGCCAAGCCAGACAGGGGCTGCTCCAAAAACTGTTTTTT. Translated, it gives CASSQARQGLLQKLFF.

The chain recombines TRBV11-3 with TRBJ1-1; possible D gene TRBD1, 5 bases. Germline lookup yields CDR1 SGHNT and CDR2 YENEEA. The CDR3 contains 15 residues. V was cut by 3 bases and J by 6 bases, with 17 bases left in between. The CDR3 reads CASSFSRGGRSEAFF. DNA of the CDR3: TGTGCCAGCAGCTTCTCCCGGGGGGGTAGGTCTGAAGCTTTCTTT.

The gene calls are TRBV7-2 and TRBJ1-1; D uncertain. This CDR3 is built from 13 residues. Germline assignment: CDR1 SGHTA and CDR2 FQGNSA. V was shortened by 3 bases and J by 0 bases, with 5 bases between the two germline ends. The CDR3 region is CASSFNMNTEAFF. The CDR3, as DNA: TGTGCCAGCAGCTTCAACATGAACACTGAAGCTTTCTTT.

This clone was detected only a few times. The gene calls are TRBV4-1 and TRBJ2-1; D perhaps matches TRBD2 (6 bases). Germline-derived CDR1 and CDR2 are MGHRA and YSYEKL. This CDR3 region has 18 residues. V lost 6 bases, J lost 1 base, and 22 bases lay in between. CDR3 coding DNA: TGCGCCAGCAGACTCTTTTGGGGTGCGGGAATGTCCTACAATGAGCAGTTCTTC. Its translation: CASRLFWGAGMSYNEQFF.

This chain joins TRBV6-5 and TRBJ2-3; a weak D match, TRBD2 (6 bases). CDR1 is MNHEY, CDR2 SVGAGI, per germline. With 7 bases removed from V and 3 bases from J, the gap between germline ends came to 17 bases. There are 15 residues in the CDR3. DNA for the CDR3: TGTGCCAGCACCTTCGGGGGAGAGAGGACAGATACGCAGTATTTT. This codes for CASTFGGERTDTQYF.

This clone was detected once. The rearrangement uses TRBV18 and TRBJ1-5, with no clear D. The CDR3 sequence is 14 residues long. The germline CDR1 and CDR2 sequences are KGHSH and LQKENI. Trimming removed 3 bases at V and 3 bases at J, with 9 bases between. The CDR3 DNA follows: TGTGCCAGCTCACCTAACCGAGACAATCAGCCCCAGCATTTT. It codes for CASSPNRDNQPQHF.

A few counts support this clone. The J gene is TRBJ2-7, the V gene TRBV5-3; D is perhaps TRBD1 (5 bases). TRBV5-3 is filed as an ORF, its function uncertain. The CDR3 runs to 12 residues. The V and J ends lost 3 bases and 10 bases respectively, with 14 bases between them. The CDR3 bases are TGTGCCAGAAGCTCTACTCCGACAGCCCAGTACGTC. It specifies CARSSTPTAQYV.